The 30 T cell receptor beta chains below all came from one sample that was sequenced in a study of T cell repertoires in cytomegalovirus infection. TCRdb independently ran MiXCR on the reads; one entry per CDR3 protein. The sample lists 150,000 to 200,000 distinct CDR3 sequences, roughly 14% seen once, with over 25% in the top ten. What was sequenced was PBMCs. These receptors were collected from a human donor in good health (CMV status not recorded). Some clones in this sample may be carry-over from other donors' samples.

The sample holds a few counts of this clonotype. Here the CDR3 DNA reads TGTGCCAGCAGCTTAGACCCAGTACCCTACAATGAGCAGTTCTTC. Amino acid sequence: CASSLDPVPYNEQFF. This sequence joins TRBV7-3 and TRBJ2-1; no firm D call. V was trimmed by 2 bases and J by 2 bases, leaving 10 bases between them. Per germline, CDR1 SGHTA and CDR2 FQGTGA. The CDR3 runs 15 residues.

This clonotype was seen many times. The chain carries TRBV7-3 and TRBJ1-2; 7 bases fit TRBD1. Germline CDR1 SGHTA, CDR2 FQGTGA. V trimming: 5 bases; J trimming: 4 bases; junction bases outside the gene matches: 7. The CDR3 has 14 amino acids. In DNA, the CDR3 is TGTGCCAGCAGCGGACCAGACAGGGTCTATGGCTACACCTTC. As protein: CASSGPDRVYGYTF.

This clonotype showed up many times. This rearrangement joins TRBV12-5 to TRBJ1-1; D remains unclear. CDR1 and CDR2 from the germline V gene are LGHNT and FRNRAP. This CDR3 spans 14 amino acids. Trimming pared 1 base from V and 4 bases from J, leaving 10 bases between. This CDR3 is CASGLGGVSTEAFF. In DNA, the CDR3 is TGTGCTAGTGGTTTGGGCGGCGTGAGCACTGAAGCTTTCTTT.

This clonotype has at least ten counts. The chain combines TRBV7-2 with TRBJ2-3, with D perhaps TRBD2 (5 bases). V lost 1 base, J lost 7 bases, and 9 bases lay in between. The germline V gene has CDR1 SGHTA and CDR2 FQGNSA. This CDR3 region has 13 residues. DNA of the CDR3: TGTGCCAGCAGCTTAGGGGAGTCGTATACGCAGTATTTT. Protein: CASSLGESYTQYF.

There are many counts of this clonotype. This chain connects TRBV7-2 to TRBJ1-1; a weak D match, TRBD1 (6 bases). The V end was cut by 2 bases, the J end by 6 bases, with 10 bases between. The CDR3 length is 13 residues. Germline CDR1 reads SGHTA; CDR2 reads FQGNSA. The CDR3 spells CASSLHRVAEAFF. The CDR3 DNA reads TGTGCCAGCAGCTTACACAGGGTCGCTGAAGCTTTCTTT.

This clonotype was detected a few times. The V and J genes are TRBV27 and TRBJ1-1; D may be TRBD1 (6 bases). The CDR3 has 15 residues. CDR1 and CDR2 (germline): MNHEY, SMNVEV (reference sequence). The V end lost 5 bases, the J end lost 5 bases, and 18 bases lay between the germline ends. CDR3 bases: TGTGCCAGCAGTATCCCCGGGGGGCGAGGAACTGAAGCTTTCTTT. Its translation is CASSIPGGRGTEAFF.

This clonotype showed up many times. V usage is TRBV12-3 or TRBV12-4 and J usage is TRBJ2-7; 7 bases match TRBD1. Trimming at V came to 6 bases and at J to 5 bases, leaving 7 bases not matched to a gene. This CDR3 region has 13 residues. The CDR3 reads CASSQQGSHEQYF. In DNA form, the CDR3 reads TGTGCCAGCAGCCAACAGGGGTCCCACGAGCAGTACTTC.

The chain combines TRBV28 with TRBJ1-5; D remains ambiguous. This CDR3 has 14 residues. The V gene lost 9 bases and the J gene lost 1 base, with 13 bases spanning the gap. Germline CDR1 reads MDHEN; CDR2 reads SYDVKM. The CDR3: CASLAAPSNQPQHF. Here the CDR3 DNA reads TGTGCCAGTCTCGCCGCGCCGAGCAATCAGCCCCAGCATTTT.

This clonotype was detected ten times or more. The chain uses TRBV12-3 or TRBV12-4 and TRBJ2-7, with a weak D call TRBD1 (5 bases). V lost 5 bases and J 0 bases, leaving 8 bases between the germline ends. The CDR3 contains 13 residues. The CDR3 spells CASSPDISYEQYF. Written as DNA, the CDR3 is TGTGCCAGCAGTCCGGACATCTCCTACGAGCAGTACTTC.

The sample holds many counts of this clonotype. The J gene is TRBJ2-7, the V gene TRBV5-6, with D maybe TRBD2 (5 bases). The CDR3 runs to 15 residues. Germline assignment: CDR1 SGHDT and CDR2 YYEEEE. V was pared by 0 bases and J by 3 bases, with 13 bases between. In DNA, the CDR3 is TGTGCCAGCAGCTTGGTAACTCCCGAGGGCTACGAGCAGTACTTC. This codes for CASSLVTPEGYEQYF.

This clonotype was observed a few times. The chain employs TRBV12-5 and TRBJ2-1, with D possibly TRBD2 on 6 matching bases. Trimming shortened V by 0 bases and J by 5 bases, and 14 bases separated the two germline ends. This CDR3 contains 16 residues. Germline V gives CDR1 LGHNT, CDR2 FRNRAP. This CDR3 is CASGLVLSGEHNEQFF. For the CDR3, the DNA is TGTGCTAGTGGTTTGGTACTTTCGGGAGAACACAATGAGCAGTTCTTC.

This clonotype was recorded at least ten times. The rearrangement links TRBV7-9 to TRBJ1-5, with a weak D call TRBD1 (6 bases). Germline V CDR1 and CDR2: SEHNR, FQNEAQ (reference sequence). The CDR3 loop spans 15 amino acids. V lost 1 base and J lost 3, with 10 bases in between. The CDR3 loop is CASSLVGAYNQPQHF. Here the CDR3 DNA reads TGTGCCAGCAGCTTAGTGGGGGCCTACAATCAGCCCCAGCATTTT. The variable domain in full, with the rest retrieved from reference TRBV7-9 and TRBJ1-5, is DTGVSQNPRHKITKRGQNVTFRCDPISEHNRLYWYRQTLGQGPEFLTYFQNEAQLEKSRLLSDRFSAERPKGSFSTLEIQRTEQGDSAMYLCASSLVGAYNQPQHFGDGTRLSIL.

The chain uses TRBV7-9 and TRBJ1-1; D uncertain. This CDR3 has 15 amino acids. V was shortened by 0 bases and J by 0 bases, with 8 bases between the two germline ends. Germline CDR1 reads SEHNR; CDR2 reads FQNEAQ (reference sequence). DNA of the CDR3: TGTGCCAGCAGCTTAGCGCTGGGCCTGAACACTGAAGCTTTCTTT. This codes for CASSLALGLNTEAFF.

This chain's CDR3 is CSADGLAGLSDTQYF. In DNA form, the CDR3 reads TGCAGTGCTGACGGACTAGCGGGACTGTCAGATACGCAGTATTTT. The genes are TRBV20-1 and TRBJ2-3; 12 nucleotides match TRBD2. Trimming cost V 5 bases and J 4 bases; bases outside gene matches: 7. CDR1 DFQATT and CDR2 SNEGSKA come from the germline V gene (reference sequence). CDR3 length: 15 residues.

This chain uses TRBV18 with TRBJ1-2; D remains unclear. The CDR3 extends over 14 amino acids. V gave up 3 bases and J gave up 8 bases, with 16 bases separating them. Germline CDR1 and CDR2: KGHSH and LQKENI. The CDR3 here is CASSPINSQDGYTF. Here the CDR3 DNA reads TGTGCCAGCTCACCTATCAACTCCCAGGACGGCTACACCTTC.

This clonotype has a handful of counts. The chain carries TRBV19 and TRBJ1-1, with D unclear. V lost 3 bases and J 4 bases, leaving 15 bases between the germline ends. Germline assignment: CDR1 LNHDA and CDR2 SQIVND (reference sequence). This CDR3 spans 15 amino acids. CDR3: CASSILGSPITEAFF. The CDR3 DNA reads TGTGCCAGTAGTATCCTCGGTAGCCCTATCACTGAAGCTTTCTTT.

The table lists this clonotype with a few counts. The J gene is TRBJ1-4, the V gene TRBV27, with a tentative D call TRBD1 (5 bases). Trimming cost V 6 bases and J 8 bases, with 22 bases left between them. Germline V gives CDR1 MNHEY, CDR2 SMNVEV (reference sequence). The CDR3 consists of 16 residues. CDR3 sequence reads: CASSPKSGLRDEKLFF. DNA for the CDR3: TGTGCCAGCAGCCCTAAGTCTGGACTCAGGGACGAAAAACTGTTTTTT.

As for this clonotype: A read error may explain this, as a much larger clone is one base away. This chain connects TRBV20-1 to TRBJ2-7; TRBD2 matches 10 bases. The junction had 9 bases not matched to a gene; V was cut back by 3 bases and J by 4 bases. CDR1 and CDR2 from the germline V gene are DFQATT and SNEGSKA (reference sequence). The CDR3 covers 15 residues. The CDR3 sequence: CSARALAGEIYEQYF. The CDR3 nucleotides read TGCAGTGCTAGGGCCCTAGCGGGGGAAATTTACGAGCAGTACTTC.

The chain couples TRBV29-1 to TRBJ2-3, with D possibly being TRBD2 (6 bases). Germline V gene sequence: CDR1 SQVTM, CDR2 ANQGSEA. The CDR3 has 13 amino acids. Trimming pared 1 base from V and 4 bases from J, leaving 9 bases between. The CDR3 DNA sequence: TGCAGCGTTGAAGTTGGGAGGCCAGATACGCAGTATTTT. It specifies CSVEVGRPDTQYF.

This rearrangement joins TRBV12-3 or TRBV12-4 to TRBJ1-1; D is uncertain. This CDR3 is built from 14 residues. V lost 6 bases, J lost 6 bases, and 17 bases lay in between. DNA of the CDR3: TGTGCCAGCAGATCTCGGACCGGAAAAGCTGAAGCTTTCTTT. This codes for CASRSRTGKAEAFF.

V usage is TRBV12-3 or TRBV12-4 and J usage is TRBJ1-5; possible D gene TRBD1, 5 bases. Trimming left V 6 bases short and J 4 bases short, with 16 bases between. This CDR3 has 15 amino acids. The DNA for the CDR3 is TGTGCCAGCAGCTACGAAGGAGGGGAGAATCAGCCCCAGCATTTT. Encoded protein: CASSYEGGENQPQHF.

The CDR3 DNA is TGTGCCAGCAGACCCCTCGGTGTTGAAGCTTTCTTT. Translation: CASRPLGVEAFF. The rearrangement links TRBV28 to TRBJ1-1; D gene ambiguous. Germline V gene lookup returns CDR1 MDHEN and CDR2 SYDVKM. Trimming cost V 6 bases and J 7 bases, with 12 bases left between them. The CDR3 sequence is 12 residues long.

This chain joins TRBV11-3 and TRBJ2-2, with D unresolved. The V and J ends lost 0 bases and 7 bases respectively, with 6 bases between them. The germline gives CDR1 SGHNT, CDR2 YENEEA. CDR3 length: 13 amino acids. The CDR3: CASSLDGDGELFF. The DNA of the CDR3 is TGTGCCAGCAGCTTAGACGGCGACGGGGAGCTGTTTTTT.

This clonotype was counted many times. The gene calls are TRBV5-6 and TRBJ1-4; no definite D call. The CDR3 loop spans 12 amino acids. The germline V gene has CDR1 SGHDT and CDR2 YYEEEE. V shed 3 bases and J shed 5 bases, with 5 bases lying between them. The CDR3 nucleotides read TGTGCCAGCAGCTGGGGAAATGAAAAACTGTTTTTT. Translation: CASSWGNEKLFF.

As concerns this clonotype: An end of the junction does not agree with germline; a read error may underlie this. V and J are TRBV7-3 and TRBJ2-5; 7 bases are shared with TRBD1. The CDR3 covers 17 residues. Germline V gene sequence: CDR1 SGHTA, CDR2 FQGTGA. For the CDR3, the DNA is TGTGCCAGCAGCTTAAGCGGAAGGGACAGCGCCCAAGAAACCCAGTACTTC. Amino acids: CASSLSGRDSAQETQYF.

This clonotype was recorded at least ten times. The chain links TRBV24-1 to TRBJ2-7; D call uncertain. This CDR3 is built from 13 residues. Between the trimmed V and J ends, which lost 4 bases and 3 bases, there was a span of 9 bases. CDR1 and CDR2 from the germline V gene are KGHDR and SFDVKD. The CDR3 coding sequence is TGTGCCACCAGTGAGGGCGGCATCTACGAGCAGTACTTC. It yields the protein CATSEGGIYEQYF.

Worth noting for this clonotype: This may be a read error: a much more frequent sequence differs by one nucleotide. The chain uses TRBV19 and TRBJ1-2, with D hard to call. Trimming stripped 3 bases from V and 3 bases from J, with 8 bases between. Germline V lookup: CDR1 LNHDA, CDR2 SQIVND (reference sequence). This CDR3 spans 13 amino acids. As DNA, the CDR3 is TGTGCCAGTAGTATGCGGGCCCACTATGGCTACACCTTC. It encodes CASSMRAHYGYTF.

This chain joins TRBV5-5 and TRBJ2-7; D ambiguous. V dropped 1 base and J dropped 5 bases, with 10 bases sitting between them. CDR1 is SGHKS, CDR2 YYEKEE, per germline (reference sequence). The CDR3 sequence is 13 residues long. CDR3 DNA sequence: TGTGCCAGCAGCTTGTTGACTTACCACGAGCAGTACTTC. Translating it yields CASSLLTYHEQYF.

This clonotype was seen a handful of times. The genes are TRBV28 and TRBJ1-1, with 8 nucleotides matching TRBD1. Germline loops: CDR1 MDHEN, CDR2 SYDVKM. V shed 5 bases and J 1 base; nucleotides not matched to a gene: 3. The CDR3 runs 14 residues. CDR3: CASSSGTGNTEAFF. CDR3 in DNA: TGTGCCAGCAGTAGCGGGACAGGGAACACTGAAGCTTTCTTT.

The sample holds a few counts of this clonotype. J is TRBJ2-3 and V is TRBV2; D not certain. CDR1 is SNHLY, CDR2 FYNNEI, per germline. The V end was cut by 3 bases, the J end by 6 bases, with 4 bases between. CDR3 size: 11 residues. DNA of the CDR3: TGTGCCAGCAGTGAGCAGGATACGCAGTATTTT. It translates to CASSEQDTQYF.